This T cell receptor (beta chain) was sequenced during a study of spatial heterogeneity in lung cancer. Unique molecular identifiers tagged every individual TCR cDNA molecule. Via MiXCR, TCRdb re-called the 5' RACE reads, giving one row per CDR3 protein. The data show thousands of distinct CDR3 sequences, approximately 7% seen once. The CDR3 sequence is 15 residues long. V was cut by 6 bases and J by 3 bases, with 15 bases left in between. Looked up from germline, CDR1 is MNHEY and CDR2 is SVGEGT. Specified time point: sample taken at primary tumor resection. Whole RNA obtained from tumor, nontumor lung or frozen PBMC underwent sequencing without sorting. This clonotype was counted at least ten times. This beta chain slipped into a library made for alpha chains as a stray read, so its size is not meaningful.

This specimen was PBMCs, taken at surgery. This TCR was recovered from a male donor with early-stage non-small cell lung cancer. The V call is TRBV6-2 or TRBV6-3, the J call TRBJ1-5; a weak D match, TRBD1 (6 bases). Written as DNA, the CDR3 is TGTGCCAGCAGCCTACGACAGGTGCCCAATCAGCCCCAGCATTTT. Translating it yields CASSLRQVPNQPQHF.